This T cell receptor beta chain is drawn from a study of cytomegalovirus exposure and HLA in healthy donors. Study outcomes and limitations: Some public TCRs appeared in many individuals, while most sequences were rare. V- and J-gene trimming in TCR beta was tied to a missense DCLRE1C variant by an analysis performed later.

This CDR3 is 14 amino acids long. From germline, CDR1 is MNHEY and CDR2 SMNVEV (reference sequence). V shed 2 bases and J shed 2 bases, with 9 bases lying between them. This clone was counted only a few times. Its antigen is still unknown. Amplification used 60 Vbeta primers and 13 Jbeta primers. Measured with immunoSEQ multiplex PCR; TCRdb has only the in-frame clones, and not every one. This table has 150,000 to 200,000 clones, approximately 82% appearing once. The source material was PBMCs. The receptor was derived from a male donor in good health and CMV-seronegative. The chain carries TRBV27 and TRBJ1-2; D ambiguous. The CDR3 DNA follows: TGTGCCAGCAGTTTAAAGGGAGTCAACTATGGCTACACCTTC. Amino acid sequence: CASSLKGVNYGYTF.